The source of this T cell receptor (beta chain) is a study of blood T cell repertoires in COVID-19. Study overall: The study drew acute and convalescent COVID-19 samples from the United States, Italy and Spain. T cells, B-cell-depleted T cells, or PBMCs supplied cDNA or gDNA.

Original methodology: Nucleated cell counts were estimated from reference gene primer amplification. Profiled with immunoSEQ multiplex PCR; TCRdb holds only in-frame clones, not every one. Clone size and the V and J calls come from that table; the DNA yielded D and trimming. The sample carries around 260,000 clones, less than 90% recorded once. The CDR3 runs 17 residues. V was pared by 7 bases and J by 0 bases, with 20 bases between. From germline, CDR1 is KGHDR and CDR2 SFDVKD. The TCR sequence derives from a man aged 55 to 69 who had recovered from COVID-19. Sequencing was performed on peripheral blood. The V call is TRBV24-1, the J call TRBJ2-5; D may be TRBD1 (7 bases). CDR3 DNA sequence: TGTGCCACCAGCCAGGGGGGTGGCCGGGACAACCAAGAGACCCAGTACTTC. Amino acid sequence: CATSQGGGRDNQETQYF.